This T cell receptor beta chain is drawn from a study of blood T cell repertoires in COVID-19. Study as a whole: Material from acute and convalescent COVID-19 was sourced from the United States, Italy and Spain.

Original processing methods: It was from reference gene primer amplification that nucleated cell counts were estimated. TCRdb's table, derived via immunoSEQ multiplex PCR, lists solely in-frame clones and lacks some. Clonal size and the V and J genes are those of that table, whereas D and trimming came from the DNA. Of 130,000 to 150,000 clones listed, roughly four fifths are singletons. Germline V CDR1 and CDR2: SGHRS, YFSETQ. The V segment lost 3 bases and the J segment 9 bases; nucleotides outside the gene matches: 9. This CDR3 region has 14 residues. The receptor was isolated from a woman of 80 years or more with acute or convalescent COVID-19. Sequenced sample: peripheral blood. The V gene is TRBV5-1, the J gene TRBJ2-1, with TRBD1 matching over 7 bases. CDR3 loop: CASSWQQGMVEQFF. As DNA, the CDR3 is TGCGCCAGCAGCTGGCAACAGGGGATGGTTGAGCAGTTCTTC.